The clone carrying this T cell receptor (beta chain) has just a few counts. Its antigen is unidentified. The junction and the germline gene differ at one end; a read error may be behind it. This sample was taken from a study of cytomegalovirus exposure and HLA in healthy donors. Study at large: Earlier sequencing of 150 million to 200 million T cells yielded around 120 million unique TCR beta sequences. Broader study findings: High sensitivity and specificity were reportedly achieved when the classifier diagnosed cytomegalovirus status. Donor immune exposure was known only as CMV serostatus.

Primers included in the PCR were 60 Vbeta and 13 Jbeta primers. TCRdb's copy holds only in-frame clones and misses some; the assay was immunoSEQ multiplex PCR. The table includes more than 150,000 clones, 87% detected once. The origin of this receptor is a girl younger than two in good health and CMV-seronegative. Sequenced input: PBMCs.

CDR3 sequence (DNA): TGTTCCAGCAGCTTCGGAGATGAAAAACTGTTTTTT. It specifies CSSSFGDEKLFF. The chain has TRBV7-9 and TRBJ1-4; D is uncertain. This CDR3 has 12 residues. Germline CDR1 and CDR2: SEHNR and FQNEAQ (reference sequence).